A selection of T cell receptor beta chains follows, all from one sample in a study of shared clonotypes between healthy human individuals. Method: immunoSEQ multiplex PCR; TCRdb's copy keeps in-frame clones and lacks some. Found here are roughly 2,500,000 clones, 80% to 95% of them singletons; the top ten hold approximately 0.35%. Material for sequencing was naive CD4+ T cells from PBMCs. The receptors derive from a young man in good health. Some clones in this sample may be carry-over from other donors' samples. Both conserved end residues are trimmed from each CDR3. A D gene is named only where the DNA matches it firmly.

length: 12; V: TRBV18; D: -; CDR3: ASSPSRATYGYT
length: 12; V: TRBV19; D: -; CDR3: ASSTLLELNEQF
length: 11; V: TRBV28; D: -; CDR3: ATNIVGGNGYT
length: 11; V: TRBV28; D: -; CDR3: ASSSTVNYGYT
length: 13; V: TRBV28; D: TRBD1; CDR3: ASTRGTGAVQPQH
length: 10; V: TRBV28; D: -; CDR3: ASREPNYGYT
length: 12; V: TRBV29-1; D: -; CDR3: SVVGSMNTGELF
length: 12; V: TRBV18; D: -; CDR3: ASSPGTGNTEAF
length: 14; V: TRBV18; D: -; CDR3: ASSPVSLGSGNTIY
length: 12; V: TRBV5-1; D: -; CDR3: ASSLDVLYNEQF
length: 13; V: TRBV5-8; D: TRBD2; CDR3: ASSLGLAGQNTQY